This TCR beta chain was profiled in a study of T cell responses to AZD1222 COVID-19 vaccine. Study-level points and caveats: It should be noted that donors were predominantly white British and more often female, and clonal diversity was possibly underestimated. There were repertoire samples only from the period after the peak T cell response. CD4 TCRs covered the whole spike, strongest at regions 160-218 and 743-854.

The analysis combined second doses at about 4 or about 12 weeks. The CDR3 is made up of 19 amino acids. V shed 4 bases and J 5 bases; nucleotides not matched to a gene: 10. Germline values: CDR1 LGHDT, CDR2 YNNKEL (reference sequence). Sequenced by immunoSEQ multiplex PCR; TCRdb stores in-frame clones only, minus some. This sample has some 150,000 clones, with around 90% found just once. A note on this clone: Its antigen is undetermined.

This chain links TRBV3-1 (or the pseudogene TRBV3-2) with TRBJ2-2, with TRBD2 identical over 16 bases. This material consisted of peripheral blood, taken 28 days after the second AZD1222 dose. The clonotype originates from an adult who received the AZD1222 COVID-19 vaccine. This CDR3 reads CASSPGLAGGPGDTGELFF. CDR3 coding DNA: TGTGCCAGCAGCCCGGGACTAGCGGGAGGGCCAGGAGATACCGGGGAGCTGTTTTTT.